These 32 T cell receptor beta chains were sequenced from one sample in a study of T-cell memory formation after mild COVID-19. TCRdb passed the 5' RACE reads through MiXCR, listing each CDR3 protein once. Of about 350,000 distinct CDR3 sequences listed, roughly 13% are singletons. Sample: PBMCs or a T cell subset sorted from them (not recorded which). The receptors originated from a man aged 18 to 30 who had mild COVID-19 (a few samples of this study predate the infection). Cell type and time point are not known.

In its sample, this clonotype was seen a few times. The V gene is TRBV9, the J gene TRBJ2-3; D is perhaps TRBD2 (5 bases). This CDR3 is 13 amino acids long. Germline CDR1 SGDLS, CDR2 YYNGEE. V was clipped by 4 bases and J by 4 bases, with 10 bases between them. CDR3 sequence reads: CASSRGLADTQYF. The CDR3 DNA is TGTGCCAGCAGCCGGGGTTTGGCAGATACGCAGTATTTT. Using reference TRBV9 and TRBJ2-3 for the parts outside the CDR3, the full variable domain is DSGVTQTPKHLITATGQRVTLRCSPRSGDLSVYWYQQSLDQGLQFLIQYYNGEERAKGNILERFSAQQFPDLHSELNLSSLELGDSALYFCASSRGLADTQYFGPGTRLTVL.

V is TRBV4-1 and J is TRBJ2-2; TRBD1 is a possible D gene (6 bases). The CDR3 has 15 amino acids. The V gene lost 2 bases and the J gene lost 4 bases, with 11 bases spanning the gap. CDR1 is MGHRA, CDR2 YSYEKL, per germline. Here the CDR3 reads CASSQHRELTGELFF. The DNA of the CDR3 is TGCGCCAGCAGCCAACACAGGGAACTCACCGGGGAGCTGTTTTTT.

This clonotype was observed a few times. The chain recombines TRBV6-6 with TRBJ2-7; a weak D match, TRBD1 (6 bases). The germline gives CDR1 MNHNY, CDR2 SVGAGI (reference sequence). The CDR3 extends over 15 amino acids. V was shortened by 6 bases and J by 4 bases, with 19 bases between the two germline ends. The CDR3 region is CASRPITGKEYEQYF. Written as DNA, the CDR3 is TGTGCCAGCAGACCGATCACAGGGAAGGAGTACGAGCAGTACTTC.

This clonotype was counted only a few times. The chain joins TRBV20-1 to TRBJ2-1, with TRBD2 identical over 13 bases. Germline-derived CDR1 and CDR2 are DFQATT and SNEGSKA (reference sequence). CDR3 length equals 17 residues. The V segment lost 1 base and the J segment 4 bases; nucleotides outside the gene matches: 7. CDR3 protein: CSARVPGLAGSYNEQFF. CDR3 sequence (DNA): TGCAGTGCTAGAGTCCCGGGACTAGCGGGGTCGTACAATGAGCAGTTCTTC.

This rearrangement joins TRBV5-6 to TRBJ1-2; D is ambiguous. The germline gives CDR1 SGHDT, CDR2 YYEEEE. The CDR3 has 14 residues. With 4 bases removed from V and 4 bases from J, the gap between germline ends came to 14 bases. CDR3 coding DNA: TGTGCCAGCAGCACCTTCGACAAATCCTATGGCTACACCTTC. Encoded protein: CASSTFDKSYGYTF.

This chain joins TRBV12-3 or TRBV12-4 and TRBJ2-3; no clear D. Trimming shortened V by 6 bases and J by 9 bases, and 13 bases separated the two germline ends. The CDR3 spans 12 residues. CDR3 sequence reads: CASSRPRATQYF. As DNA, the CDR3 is TGTGCCAGCAGCCGGCCCCGGGCCACGCAGTATTTT.

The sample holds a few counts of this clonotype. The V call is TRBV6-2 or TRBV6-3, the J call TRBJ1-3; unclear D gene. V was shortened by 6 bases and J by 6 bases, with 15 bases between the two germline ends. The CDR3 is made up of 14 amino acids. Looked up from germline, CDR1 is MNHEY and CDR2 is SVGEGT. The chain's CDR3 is CASRTWIRENTIYF. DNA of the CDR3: TGTGCCAGCAGAACGTGGATTCGAGAAAACACCATATATTTT.

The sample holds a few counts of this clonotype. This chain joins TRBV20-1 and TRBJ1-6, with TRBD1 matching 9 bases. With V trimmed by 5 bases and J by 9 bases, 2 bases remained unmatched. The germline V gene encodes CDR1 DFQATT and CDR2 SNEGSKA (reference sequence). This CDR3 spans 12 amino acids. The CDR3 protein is CSAGDRVSPLHF. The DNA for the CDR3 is TGCAGTGCTGGGGACAGGGTTTCACCCCTCCACTTT.

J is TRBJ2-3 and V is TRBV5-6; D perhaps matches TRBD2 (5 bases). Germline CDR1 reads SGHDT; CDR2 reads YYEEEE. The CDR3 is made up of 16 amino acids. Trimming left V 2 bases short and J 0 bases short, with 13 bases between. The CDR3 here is CASSFYVGASTDTQYF. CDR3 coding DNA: TGTGCCAGCAGCTTTTACGTGGGAGCTAGCACAGATACGCAGTATTTT. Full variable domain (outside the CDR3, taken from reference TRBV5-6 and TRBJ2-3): DAGVTQSPTHLIKTRGQQVTLRCSPKSGHDTVSWYQQALGQGPQFIFQYYEEEERQRGNFPDRFSGHQFPNYSSELNVNALLLGDSALYLCASSFYVGASTDTQYFGPGTRLTVL.

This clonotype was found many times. This chain's CDR3 is CASSPTATDTQYF. CDR3 sequence (DNA): TGTGCCAGCAGCCCCACGGCCACAGATACGCAGTATTTT. The chain joins TRBV7-9 to TRBJ2-3; no clear D gene. The CDR3 is made up of 13 amino acids. Germline CDR1 is SEHNR and CDR2 is FQNEAQ (reference sequence). The V and J ends lost 5 bases and 2 bases respectively, with 8 bases between them.

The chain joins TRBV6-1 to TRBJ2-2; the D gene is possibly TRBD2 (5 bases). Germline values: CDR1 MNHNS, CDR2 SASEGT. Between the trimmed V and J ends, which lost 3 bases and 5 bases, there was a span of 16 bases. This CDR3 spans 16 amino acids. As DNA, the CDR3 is TGTGCCAGCAGTGACCAAGGGCCGGGGATAACCGGGGAGCTGTTTTTT. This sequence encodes CASSDQGPGITGELFF.

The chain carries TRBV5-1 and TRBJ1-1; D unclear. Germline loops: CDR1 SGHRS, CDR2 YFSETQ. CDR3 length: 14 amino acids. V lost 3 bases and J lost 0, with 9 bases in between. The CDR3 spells CASSSQPVNTEAFF. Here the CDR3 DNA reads TGCGCCAGCAGCTCCCAGCCCGTGAACACTGAAGCTTTCTTT. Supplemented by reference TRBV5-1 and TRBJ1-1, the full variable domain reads KAGVTQTPRYLIKTRGQQVTLSCSPISGHRSVSWYQQTPGQGLQFLFEYFSETQRNKGNFPGRFSGRQFSNSRSEMNVSTLELGDSALYLCASSSQPVNTEAFFGQGTRLTVV.

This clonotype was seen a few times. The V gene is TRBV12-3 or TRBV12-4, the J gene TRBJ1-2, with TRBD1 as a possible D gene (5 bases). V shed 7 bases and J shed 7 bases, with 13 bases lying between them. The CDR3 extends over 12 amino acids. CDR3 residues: CASTLGDFGYTF. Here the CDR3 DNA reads TGTGCCAGCACACTCGGGGACTTTGGCTACACCTTC.

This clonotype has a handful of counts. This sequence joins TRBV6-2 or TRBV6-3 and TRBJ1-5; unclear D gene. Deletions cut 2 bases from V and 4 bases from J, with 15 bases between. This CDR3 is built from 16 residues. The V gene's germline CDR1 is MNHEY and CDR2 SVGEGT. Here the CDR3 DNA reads TGTGCCAGCAGTTACGGTTCGGGCCTAGCGAATCAGCCCCAGCATTTT. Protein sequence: CASSYGSGLANQPQHF.

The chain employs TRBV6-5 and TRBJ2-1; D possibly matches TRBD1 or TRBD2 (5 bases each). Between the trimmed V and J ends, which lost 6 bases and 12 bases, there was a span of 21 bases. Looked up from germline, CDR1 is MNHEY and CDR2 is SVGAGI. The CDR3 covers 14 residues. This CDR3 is CASSQNGLQGVQFF. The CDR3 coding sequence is TGTGCCAGCAGCCAAAACGGACTCCAGGGCGTGCAGTTCTTC.

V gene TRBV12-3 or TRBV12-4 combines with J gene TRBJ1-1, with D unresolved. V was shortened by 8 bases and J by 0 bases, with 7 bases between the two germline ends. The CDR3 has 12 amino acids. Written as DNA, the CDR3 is TGTGCCAGCGGGCGCCTGAACACTGAAGCTTTCTTT. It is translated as CASGRLNTEAFF.

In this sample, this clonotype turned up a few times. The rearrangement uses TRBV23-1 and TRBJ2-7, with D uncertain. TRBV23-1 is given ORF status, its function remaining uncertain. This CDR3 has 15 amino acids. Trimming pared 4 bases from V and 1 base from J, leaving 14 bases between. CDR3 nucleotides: TGCGCCAGCAGTCGCCGCCGAAGAGGATCCTACGAGCAGTACGTC. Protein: CASSRRRRGSYEQYV.

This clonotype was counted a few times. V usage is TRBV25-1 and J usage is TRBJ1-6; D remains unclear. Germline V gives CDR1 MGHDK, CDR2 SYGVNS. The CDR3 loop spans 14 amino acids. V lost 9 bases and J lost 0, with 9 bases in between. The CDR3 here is CASGVSSYNSPLHF. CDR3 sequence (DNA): TGTGCCAGTGGGGTGAGCTCCTATAATTCACCCCTCCACTTT.

The CDR3 protein is CATSDSRKPPGELFF. The CDR3, as DNA: TGTGCCACCAGTGACTCCAGAAAACCCCCCGGGGAGCTGTTTTTT. The chain recombines TRBV24-1 with TRBJ2-2, with unresolved D. Between the trimmed V and J ends, which lost 4 bases and 6 bases, there was a span of 14 bases. The CDR3 has 15 amino acids. Germline lookup yields CDR1 KGHDR and CDR2 SFDVKD.

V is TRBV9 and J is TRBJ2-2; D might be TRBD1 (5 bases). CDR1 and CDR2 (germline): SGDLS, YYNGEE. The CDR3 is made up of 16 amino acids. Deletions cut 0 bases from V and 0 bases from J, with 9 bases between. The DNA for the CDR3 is TGTGCCAGCAGCGTAGACAGGTTGCCGAACACCGGGGAGCTGTTTTTT. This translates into CASSVDRLPNTGELFF.

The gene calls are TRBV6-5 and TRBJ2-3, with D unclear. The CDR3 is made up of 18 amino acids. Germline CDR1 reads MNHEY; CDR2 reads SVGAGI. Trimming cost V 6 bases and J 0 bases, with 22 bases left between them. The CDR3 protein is CASRPAGSPSSSTDTQYF. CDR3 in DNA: TGTGCCAGCAGGCCCGCTGGAAGCCCAAGCTCTAGCACAGATACGCAGTATTTT.

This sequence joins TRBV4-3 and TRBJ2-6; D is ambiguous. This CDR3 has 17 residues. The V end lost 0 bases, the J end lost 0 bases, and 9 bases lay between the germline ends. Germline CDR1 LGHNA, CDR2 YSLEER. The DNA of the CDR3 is TGCGCCAGCAGCCAAGACCCAGGCCCCTCTGGGGCCAACGTCCTGACTTTC. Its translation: CASSQDPGPSGANVLTF.

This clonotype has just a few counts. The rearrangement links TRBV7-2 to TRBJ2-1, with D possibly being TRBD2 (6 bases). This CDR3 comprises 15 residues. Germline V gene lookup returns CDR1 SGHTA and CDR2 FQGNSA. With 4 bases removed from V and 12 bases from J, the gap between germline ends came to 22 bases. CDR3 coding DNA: TGTGCCAGCAGCTCTCGGGGGTCGCCTGGTGGGGTGCAGTTCTTC. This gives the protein CASSSRGSPGGVQFF.

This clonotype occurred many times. The CDR3, as DNA: TGTGCCAGCAGTTGGGACAGGGGGCGCGAGCAGTACGTC. Its protein product is CASSWDRGREQYV. V gene TRBV6-6 combines with J gene TRBJ2-7; TRBD1 aligns across 12 bases. CDR1 MNHNY and CDR2 SVGAGI come from the germline V gene (reference sequence). The CDR3 extends over 13 amino acids. J gave up 6 bases and V 4 bases, and 1 base lay outside the gene matches.

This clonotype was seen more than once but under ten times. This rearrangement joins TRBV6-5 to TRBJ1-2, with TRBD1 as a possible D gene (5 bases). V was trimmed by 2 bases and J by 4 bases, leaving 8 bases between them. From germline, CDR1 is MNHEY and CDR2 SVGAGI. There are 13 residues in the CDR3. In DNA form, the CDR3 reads TGTGCCAGCAGTTACGGGGCGGGCTATGGCTACACCTTC. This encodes CASSYGAGYGYTF.

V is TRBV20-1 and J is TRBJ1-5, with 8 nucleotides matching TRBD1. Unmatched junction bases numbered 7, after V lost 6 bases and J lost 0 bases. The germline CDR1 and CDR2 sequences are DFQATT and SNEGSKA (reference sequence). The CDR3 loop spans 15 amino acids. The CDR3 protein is CSAKTGAYSNQPQHF. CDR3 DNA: TGCAGTGCCAAGACAGGGGCGTATAGCAATCAGCCCCAGCATTTT.

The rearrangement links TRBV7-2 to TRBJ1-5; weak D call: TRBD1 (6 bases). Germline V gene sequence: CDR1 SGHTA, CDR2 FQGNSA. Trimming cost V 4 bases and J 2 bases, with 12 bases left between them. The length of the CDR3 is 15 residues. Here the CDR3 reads CASSWVGGGNQPQHF. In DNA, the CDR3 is TGTGCCAGCAGCTGGGTGGGGGGCGGCAATCAGCCCCAGCATTTT.

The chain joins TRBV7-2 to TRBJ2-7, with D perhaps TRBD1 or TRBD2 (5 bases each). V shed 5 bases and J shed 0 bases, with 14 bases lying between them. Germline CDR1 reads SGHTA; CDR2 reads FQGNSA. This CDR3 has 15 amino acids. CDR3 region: CASSVYSGGSYEQYV. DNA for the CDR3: TGTGCCAGCAGCGTTTACAGTGGGGGCTCCTACGAGCAGTACGTC.

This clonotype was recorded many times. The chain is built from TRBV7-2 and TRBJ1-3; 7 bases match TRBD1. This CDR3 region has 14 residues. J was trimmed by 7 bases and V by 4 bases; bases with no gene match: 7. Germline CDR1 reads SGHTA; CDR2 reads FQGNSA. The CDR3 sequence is CASSSHRGENTIYF. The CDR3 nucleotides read TGTGCCAGCAGCTCCCACAGGGGTGAGAACACCATATATTTT.

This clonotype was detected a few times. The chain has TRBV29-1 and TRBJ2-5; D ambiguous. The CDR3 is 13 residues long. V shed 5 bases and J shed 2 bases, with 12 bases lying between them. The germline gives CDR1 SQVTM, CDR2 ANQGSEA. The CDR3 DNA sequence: TGCAGCGTTTTGACACATACACAAGAGACCCAGTACTTC. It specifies CSVLTHTQETQYF.

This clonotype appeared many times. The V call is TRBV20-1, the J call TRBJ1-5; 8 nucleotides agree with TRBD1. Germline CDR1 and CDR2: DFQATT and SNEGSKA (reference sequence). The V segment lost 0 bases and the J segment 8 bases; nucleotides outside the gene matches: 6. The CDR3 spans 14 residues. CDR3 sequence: CSARDNRGGEPQHF. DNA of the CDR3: TGCAGTGCTAGAGATAACAGGGGGGGGGAGCCCCAGCATTTT.

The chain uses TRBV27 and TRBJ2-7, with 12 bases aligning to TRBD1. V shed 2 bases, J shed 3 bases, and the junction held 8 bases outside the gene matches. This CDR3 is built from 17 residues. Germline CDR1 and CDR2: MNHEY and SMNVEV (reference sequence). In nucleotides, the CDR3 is TGTGCCAGCAGTTTAGGGACCGGGACAGGGGGCTACTACGAGCAGTACTTC. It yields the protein CASSLGTGTGGYYEQYF.